Presented here are 19 T cell receptor beta chains from one specimen sequenced in a study of blood T cell repertoires in COVID-19. Clones were sequenced by immunoSEQ multiplex PCR, and TCRdb holds only the in-frame ones, with some missing. Among more than 250,000 clones listed, about four fifths were seen once. The sequenced material came from PBMCs or T cells enriched from blood (not recorded which). The receptor set was obtained from a man in his forties who had been exposed to COVID-19.

V usage is TRBV5-1 and J usage is TRBJ2-3; D gene uncertain. Germline lookup yields CDR1 SGHRS and CDR2 YFSETQ. The CDR3 is 17 amino acids. The V end lost 2 bases, the J end lost 4 bases, and 20 bases lay between the germline ends. The chain's CDR3 is CASSLYPLSVGPDTQYF. CDR3 bases: TGCGCCAGCAGCTTATACCCCCTATCGGTGGGCCCAGATACGCAGTATTTT. Full variable domain (outside the CDR3, taken from reference TRBV5-1 and TRBJ2-3): KAGVTQTPRYLIKTRGQQVTLSCSPISGHRSVSWYQQTPGQGLQFLFEYFSETQRNKGNFPGRFSGRQFSNSRSEMNVSTLELGDSALYLCASSLYPLSVGPDTQYFGPGTRLTVL.

J is TRBJ1-1 and V is TRBV10-3, with 7 bases matching TRBD1. CDR1 is ENHRY, CDR2 SYGVKD, per germline. The V and J ends lost 3 bases and 4 bases, in that order; junction bases with no gene match: 8. The CDR3 length is 15 residues. The CDR3, as DNA: TGTGCCATCAGTGAATGGCAGGGGGGTGGCACTGAAGCTTTCTTT. Amino acid sequence: CAISEWQGGGTEAFF.

The gene calls are TRBV10-3 and TRBJ2-3; D gene unclear. CDR1 is ENHRY, CDR2 SYGVKD, per germline. V lost 5 bases, J lost 1 base, and 4 bases lay in between. The CDR3 length is 12 residues. In DNA form, the CDR3 reads TGTGCCATCAGTAGCGGCACAGATACGCAGTATTTT. Protein product: CAISSGTDTQYF.

The chain combines TRBV6-5 with TRBJ2-7; TRBD1 might be the D (6 bases). The CDR3 spans 13 residues. Germline-derived CDR1 and CDR2 are MNHEY and SVGAGI. V lost 5 bases and J lost 3, with 11 bases in between. The CDR3 is CASSPSTGYEQYF. The CDR3 DNA follows: TGTGCCAGCAGTCCTTCGACAGGCTACGAGCAGTACTTC.

V is TRBV30 and J is TRBJ1-6, with 9 bases lining up with TRBD1. Germline V gene lookup returns CDR1 GTSNPN and CDR2 SVGIG (reference sequence). V lost 4 bases to trimming and J lost 3 bases; unmatched junction nucleotides: 7. The CDR3 is made up of 16 amino acids. The CDR3 spells CAWKGDRVYYNSPLHF. The CDR3 DNA reads TGTGCCTGGAAGGGGGACAGGGTGTACTATAATTCACCCCTCCACTTT.

A remark on this clone: One end of the junction varies from germline; a read error may be responsible. This chain links TRBV3-1 (or the pseudogene TRBV3-2) with TRBJ2-1; no reliable D call. Germline assignment: CDR1 LGHDT and CDR2 YNNKEL (reference sequence). CDR3 length equals 16 residues. The CDR3 loop is CASSQDRVLSYNEQFF. The CDR3 nucleotides are TGTGCCAGCAGTCAAGATCGGGTCCTATCCTACAATGAGCAGTTCTTC.

This chain joins TRBV4-1 and TRBJ1-3; D uncertain. Between the trimmed V and J ends, which lost 0 bases and 1 base, there was a span of 7 bases. Germline CDR1 is MGHRA and CDR2 is YSYEKL. The length of the CDR3 is 15 residues. The CDR3 here is CASSQEWRSGNTIYF. The CDR3 coding sequence is TGCGCCAGCAGCCAAGAGTGGCGGTCTGGAAACACCATATATTTT.

This clone was detected only once. The J gene is TRBJ2-2, the V gene TRBV18; no clear D gene. The CDR3 consists of 12 residues. Germline lookup yields CDR1 KGHSH and CDR2 LQKENI. V lost 2 bases to trimming and J lost 11 bases, with 9 bases between them. CDR3 coding DNA: TGTGCCAGCTCACCAGAAACTACTGAGCTGTTTTTT. Its translation is CASSPETTELFF. Full variable domain (rest looked up from reference TRBV18 and TRBJ2-2): NAGVMQNPRHLVRRRGQEARLRCSPMKGHSHVYWYRQLPEEGLKFMVYLQKENIIDESGMPKERFSAEFPKEGPSILRIQQVVRGDSAAYFCASSPETTELFFGEGSRLTVL.

This clone was seen just once. V gene TRBV19 combines with J gene TRBJ1-5; 8 bases are shared with TRBD1. Germline trimming cut 4 bases from V and 2 bases from J; bases unmatched to any gene: 16. The CDR3 runs 19 residues. From germline, CDR1 is LNHDA and CDR2 SQIVND (reference sequence). CDR3 DNA: TGTGCCAGTAGTACGGACAGGGCTCGTGACAGACGCGGCAATCAGCCCCAGCATTTT. Encoded protein: CASSTDRARDRRGNQPQHF.

The CDR3 here is CASSLPSTSRETQYF. CDR3 coding DNA: TGTGCCAGCTCACTCCCTTCGACTAGTCGGGAGACCCAGTACTTC. V gene TRBV18 combines with J gene TRBJ2-5; D might be TRBD2 (6 bases). Germline loops: CDR1 KGHSH, CDR2 LQKENI. This CDR3 comprises 15 residues. The V end was cut by 4 bases, the J end by 5 bases, with 17 bases between.

The chain is built from TRBV18 and TRBJ2-5; 9 bases line up with TRBD2. Losses at the gene ends were 5 bases for V and 4 bases for J; bases not matched to a gene: 5. Germline loops: CDR1 KGHSH, CDR2 LQKENI. The CDR3 length is 14 residues. This CDR3 reads CASSKNSGRETQYF. DNA of the CDR3: TGTGCCAGCTCAAAAAATAGCGGGAGAGAGACCCAGTACTTC. Using reference TRBV18 and TRBJ2-5 for the parts outside the CDR3, the full variable domain is NAGVMQNPRHLVRRRGQEARLRCSPMKGHSHVYWYRQLPEEGLKFMVYLQKENIIDESGMPKERFSAEFPKEGPSILRIQQVVRGDSAAYFCASSKNSGRETQYFGPGTRLLVL.

The V call is TRBV11-2, the J call TRBJ2-7, with a tentative D call TRBD1 (5 bases). Trimming removed 3 bases from V and 5 bases from J, with 14 bases in between. The CDR3 length is 14 residues. The V gene's germline CDR1 is SGHAT and CDR2 FQNNGV. The CDR3 nucleotides read TGTGCCAGCAGCTTGGGGCAGGCTTTTGACGAGCAGTACTTC. Amino acids: CASSLGQAFDEQYF.

Only one count was recorded for this clone. V and J are TRBV14 and TRBJ1-4; 9 bases map to TRBD1. This CDR3 has 17 residues. In germline, CDR1 is SGHDN, CDR2 FVKESK. The V gene end was trimmed by 4 bases and the J gene end by 3 bases; junction bases not matched to a gene: 9. The CDR3, as DNA: TGTGCCAGCAGCCCTGGACAGGGGACAGTACCTAATGAAAAACTGTTTTTT. This encodes CASSPGQGTVPNEKLFF.

The J gene is TRBJ2-4, the V gene TRBV11-3; D gene ambiguous. The V and J ends lost 1 base and 5 bases respectively, with 9 bases between them. This CDR3 has 14 amino acids. Germline values: CDR1 SGHNT, CDR2 YENEEA. The CDR3 bases are TGTGCCAGCAGCTTAGCCAGAAGCGAAAACATTCAGTACTTC. Translation: CASSLARSENIQYF. Full variable domain (missing parts from reference TRBV11-3 and TRBJ2-4): EAGVVQSPRYKIIEKKQPVAFWCNPISGHNTLYWYLQNLGQGPELLIRYENEEAVDDSQLPKDRFSAERLKGVDSTLKIQPAELGDSAVYLCASSLARSENIQYFGAGTRLSVL.

V gene TRBV4-1 combines with J gene TRBJ2-1; possibly TRBD1 for D (6 bases). The CDR3 runs to 15 residues. V gave up 3 bases and J gave up 7 bases, with 16 bases separating them. Germline V CDR1 and CDR2: MGHRA, YSYEKL. DNA of the CDR3: TGCGCCAGCAGCCACCCACCCCAGGGGATGAATGAGCAGTTCTTC. Translation: CASSHPPQGMNEQFF.

This clone was counted a few times. The chain uses TRBV7-9 and TRBJ1-4; possible D gene TRBD1, 6 bases. This CDR3 has 15 residues. Germline assignment: CDR1 SEHNR and CDR2 FQNEAQ (reference sequence). Trimming removed 1 base from V and 0 bases from J, with 6 bases in between. This chain's CDR3 is CASSLEGATNEKLFF. The CDR3 DNA reads TGTGCCAGCAGCTTAGAGGGGGCAACTAATGAAAAACTGTTTTTT.

The genes are TRBV7-8 and TRBJ1-2, with 8 bases matching TRBD1. Germline lookup yields CDR1 SGHVS and CDR2 FQNEAQ. Unmatched junction bases numbered 10, after V lost 5 bases and J lost 8 bases. The length of the CDR3 is 14 residues. The CDR3 here is CASSRQGRIGGYTF. DNA of the CDR3: TGTGCCAGCAGCCGACAGGGGCGAATAGGGGGCTACACCTTC.

V and J are TRBV12-3 or TRBV12-4 and TRBJ2-1, with TRBD1 identical over 7 bases. The CDR3 is made up of 13 amino acids. J was trimmed by 9 bases and V by 5 bases; bases with no gene match: 7. The CDR3 coding sequence is TGTGCCAGCAGTGTTACAGGGGTTGGTGAGCAGTTCTTC. It yields the protein CASSVTGVGEQFF.

This clone appeared once. The rearrangement links TRBV9 to TRBJ1-3; 7 bases align to TRBD1. The CDR3 is 13 amino acids. The ends lost 4 bases at V and 4 bases at J; junction bases unmatched: 2. The germline gives CDR1 SGDLS, CDR2 YYNGEE. CDR3 amino acids: CASSQGGGNTIYF. CDR3 nucleotides: TGTGCCAGCAGCCAGGGGGGAGGAAACACCATATATTTT.